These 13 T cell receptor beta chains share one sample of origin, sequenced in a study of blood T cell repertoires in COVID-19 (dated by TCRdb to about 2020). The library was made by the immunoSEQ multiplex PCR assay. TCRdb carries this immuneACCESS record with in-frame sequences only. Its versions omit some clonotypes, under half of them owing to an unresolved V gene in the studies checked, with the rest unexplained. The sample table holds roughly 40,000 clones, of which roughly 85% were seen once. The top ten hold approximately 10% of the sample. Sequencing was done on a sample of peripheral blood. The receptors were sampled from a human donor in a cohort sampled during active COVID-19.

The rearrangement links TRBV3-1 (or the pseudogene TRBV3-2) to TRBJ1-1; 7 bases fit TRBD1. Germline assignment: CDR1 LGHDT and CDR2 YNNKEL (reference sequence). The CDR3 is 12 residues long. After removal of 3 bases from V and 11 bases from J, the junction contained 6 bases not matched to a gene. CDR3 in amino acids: CASSQTDRVAFF. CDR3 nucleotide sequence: TGTGCCAGCAGCCAGACCGACAGGGTGGCTTTCTTT.

The CDR3 loop reads CASSLGTREMETQYF. The CDR3 DNA follows: TGTGCCAGCAGCTTAGGGACGAGGGAGATGGAGACCCAGTACTTC. J is TRBJ2-5 and V is TRBV11-2; a possible D gene is TRBD2 (5 bases). Germline V gives CDR1 SGHAT, CDR2 FQNNGV. The V gene lost 1 base and the J gene lost 5 bases, with 14 bases spanning the gap. CDR3 length equals 15 residues.

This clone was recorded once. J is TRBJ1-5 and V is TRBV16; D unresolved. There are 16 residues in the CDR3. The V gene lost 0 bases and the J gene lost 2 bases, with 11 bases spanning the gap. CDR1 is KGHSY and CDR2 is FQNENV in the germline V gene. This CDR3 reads CASSQSGRDRNQPQHF. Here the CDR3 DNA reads TGTGCCAGCAGCCAATCGGGCCGGGATCGCAATCAGCCCCAGCATTTT.

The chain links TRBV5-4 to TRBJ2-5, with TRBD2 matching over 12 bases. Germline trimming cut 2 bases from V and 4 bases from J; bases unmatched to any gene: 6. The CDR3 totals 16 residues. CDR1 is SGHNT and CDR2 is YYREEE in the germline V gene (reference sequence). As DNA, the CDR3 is TGTGCCAGCAGCTTTGGGCTAGCGGGAGGGCCAGAGACCCAGTACTTC. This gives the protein CASSFGLAGGPETQYF.

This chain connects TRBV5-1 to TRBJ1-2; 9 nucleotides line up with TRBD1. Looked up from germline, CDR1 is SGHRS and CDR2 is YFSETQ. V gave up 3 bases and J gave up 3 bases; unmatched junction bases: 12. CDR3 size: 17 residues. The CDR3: CASSSTGTGSGYYGYTF. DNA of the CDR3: TGCGCCAGCAGCTCAACCGGGACAGGGTCGGGGTACTATGGCTACACCTTC. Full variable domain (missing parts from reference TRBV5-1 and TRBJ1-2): KAGVTQTPRYLIKTRGQQVTLSCSPISGHRSVSWYQQTPGQGLQFLFEYFSETQRNKGNFPGRFSGRQFSNSRSEMNVSTLELGDSALYLCASSSTGTGSGYYGYTFGSGTRLTVV.

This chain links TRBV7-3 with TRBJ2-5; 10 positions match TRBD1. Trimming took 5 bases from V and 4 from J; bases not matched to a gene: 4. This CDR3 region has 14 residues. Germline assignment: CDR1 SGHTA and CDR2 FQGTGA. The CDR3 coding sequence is TGTGCCAGCAGCCCAGGGACAGGGGTAGAGACCCAGTACTTC. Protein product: CASSPGTGVETQYF.

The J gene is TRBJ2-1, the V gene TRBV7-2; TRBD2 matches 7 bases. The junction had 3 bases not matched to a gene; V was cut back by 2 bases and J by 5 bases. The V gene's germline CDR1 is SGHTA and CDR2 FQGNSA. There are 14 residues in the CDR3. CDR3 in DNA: TGTGCCAGCAGCTTACCTAGCGGCCACAATGAGCAGTTCTTC. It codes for CASSLPSGHNEQFF.

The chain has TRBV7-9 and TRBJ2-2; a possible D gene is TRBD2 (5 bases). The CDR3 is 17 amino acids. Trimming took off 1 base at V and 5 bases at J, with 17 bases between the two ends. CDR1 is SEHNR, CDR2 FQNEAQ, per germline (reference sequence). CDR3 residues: CASSLGRGLPGTGELFF. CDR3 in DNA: TGTGCCAGCAGCTTAGGTCGGGGTCTCCCGGGAACCGGGGAGCTGTTTTTT. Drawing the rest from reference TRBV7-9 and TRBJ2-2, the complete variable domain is DTGVSQNPRHKITKRGQNVTFRCDPISEHNRLYWYRQTLGQGPEFLTYFQNEAQLEKSRLLSDRFSAERPKGSFSTLEIQRTEQGDSAMYLCASSLGRGLPGTGELFFGEGSRLTVL.

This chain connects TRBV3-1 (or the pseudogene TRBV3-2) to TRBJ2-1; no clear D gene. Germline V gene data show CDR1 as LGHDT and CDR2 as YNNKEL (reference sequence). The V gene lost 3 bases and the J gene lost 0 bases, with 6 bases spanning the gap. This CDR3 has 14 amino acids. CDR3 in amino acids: CASSQGPSYNEQFF. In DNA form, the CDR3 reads TGTGCCAGCAGCCAGGGCCCCTCCTACAATGAGCAGTTCTTC.

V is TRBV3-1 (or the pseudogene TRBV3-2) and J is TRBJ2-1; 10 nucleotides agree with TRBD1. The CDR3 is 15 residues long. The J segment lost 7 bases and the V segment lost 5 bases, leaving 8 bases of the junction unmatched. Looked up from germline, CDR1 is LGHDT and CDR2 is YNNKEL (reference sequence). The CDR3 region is CASSIDRGRGNEQFF. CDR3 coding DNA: TGTGCCAGCAGCATCGACAGGGGGCGCGGGAATGAGCAGTTCTTC.

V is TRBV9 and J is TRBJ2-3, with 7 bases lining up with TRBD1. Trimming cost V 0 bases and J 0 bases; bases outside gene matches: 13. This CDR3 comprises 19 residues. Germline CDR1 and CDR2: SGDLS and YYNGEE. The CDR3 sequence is CASSVGVRGRVSSTDTQYF. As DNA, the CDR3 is TGTGCCAGCAGCGTAGGGGTAAGGGGGCGGGTCTCTAGCACAGATACGCAGTATTTT.

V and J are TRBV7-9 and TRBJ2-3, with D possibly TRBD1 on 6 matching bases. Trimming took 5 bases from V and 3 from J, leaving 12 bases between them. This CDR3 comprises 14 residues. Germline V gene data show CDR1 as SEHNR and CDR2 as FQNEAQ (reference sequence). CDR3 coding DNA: TGTGCCAGCAGCACCAGACAGGAAACAGATACGCAGTATTTT. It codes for CASSTRQETDTQYF.

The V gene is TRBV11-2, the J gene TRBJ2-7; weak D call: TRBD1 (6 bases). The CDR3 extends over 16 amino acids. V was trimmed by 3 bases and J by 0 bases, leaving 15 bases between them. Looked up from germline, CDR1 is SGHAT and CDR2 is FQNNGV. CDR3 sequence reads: CASSFGNRVSSYEQYF. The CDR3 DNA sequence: TGTGCCAGCAGCTTTGGGAACAGGGTTAGCTCCTACGAGCAGTACTTC.